What follows are 17 T cell receptor beta chains derived from one specimen sequenced in a study of breast tumors, draining lymph nodes, adjacent tissues. Via MiXCR, TCRdb re-called the multiplex PCR reads, giving one row per CDR3 protein. The table lists some 120,000 distinct CDR3 sequences, around 20% of them singletons, with roughly 4% in the top ten. Axillary draining lymph nodes of breast cancer patients supplied the node samples. Sequenced material: axillary lymph node tissue. Source of these receptors: a female donor with breast cancer. Some clones in this sample may be carry-over from other donors' samples.

CDR3 nucleotide sequence: TGTGCCACCAGCGCGACACTGAACACTGAAGCTTTCTTT. Its translation is CATSATLNTEAFF. The chain combines TRBV15 with TRBJ1-1; D gene ambiguous. Germline V gene lookup returns CDR1 LNHNV and CDR2 YYDKDF (reference sequence). Trimming pared 5 bases from V and 0 bases from J, leaving 7 bases between. The CDR3 consists of 13 residues.

Remarks on this clonotype: One base away lies a much larger clone, so this may be a sequencing read error. The chain is built from TRBV2 and TRBJ2-7; D not resolved. V was shortened by 7 bases and J by 2 bases, with 9 bases between the two germline ends. The CDR3 has 12 residues. Per germline, CDR1 SNHLY and CDR2 FYNNEI. The CDR3 spells CASKTGTYEQYF. CDR3 DNA sequence: TGTGCCAGCAAGACGGGTACCTACGAGCAGTACTTC.

This clonotype was picked up many times. The chain is built from TRBV3-1 and TRBJ2-7; a possible D gene is TRBD2 (5 bases). V lost 5 bases to trimming and J lost 4 bases, with 15 bases between them. This CDR3 comprises 14 residues. Germline assignment: CDR1 LGHDT and CDR2 YNNKEL (reference sequence). CDR3 loop: CASSSSSRGYEQYF. The DNA for the CDR3 is TGTGCCAGCAGCTCCTCAAGTCGGGGTTACGAGCAGTACTTC.

Ten or more counts support this clonotype. The chain employs TRBV5-8 and TRBJ1-2; the D gene is possibly TRBD1 (6 bases). Trimming shortened V by 4 bases and J by 7 bases, and 17 bases separated the two germline ends. Germline V CDR1 and CDR2: SGHTS, YDEGEE. The CDR3 has 14 residues. CDR3 residues: CASSARRGAGGYTF. The DNA for the CDR3 is TGTGCCAGCAGCGCCCGAAGGGGGGCTGGTGGCTACACCTTC.

This clonotype has a count of ten or more. The chain carries TRBV5-1 and TRBJ2-2, with 11 bases matching TRBD1. Germline V gives CDR1 SGHRS, CDR2 YFSETQ. This CDR3 has 18 residues. Unmatched junction bases numbered 8, after V lost 0 bases and J lost 4 bases. The CDR3 loop reads CASSLGTGGPRGTGELFF. CDR3 DNA sequence: TGCGCCAGCAGCTTGGGGACAGGGGGCCCCCGCGGCACCGGGGAGCTGTTTTTT.

V is TRBV7-9 and J is TRBJ2-4, with 7 bases that match TRBD1. CDR3 length: 15 amino acids. Germline lookup yields CDR1 SEHNR and CDR2 FQNEAQ (reference sequence). With V trimmed by 3 bases and J by 6 bases, 8 bases remained unmatched. Here the CDR3 reads CASSFLTGRGNIQYF. CDR3 DNA: TGTGCCAGCAGCTTCTTGACAGGGCGAGGAAACATTCAGTACTTC.

This clonotype was counted ten times or more. The chain recombines TRBV5-4 with TRBJ2-3; TRBD1 aligns across 9 bases. The CDR3 sequence is 14 residues long. J lost 8 bases, V lost 5 bases, and 9 bases had no gene match. Germline V gene data show CDR1 as SGHNT and CDR2 as YYREEE (reference sequence). CDR3 nucleotides: TGTGCCAGCAGACGGACAGGGGTGGGTCGTACGCAGTATTTT. Its translation is CASRRTGVGRTQYF. The variable domain in full, with the rest retrieved from reference TRBV5-4 and TRBJ2-3, is ETGVTQSPTHLIKTRGQQVTLRCSSQSGHNTVSWYQQALGQGPQFIFQYYREEENGRGNFPPRFSGLQFPNYSSELNVNALELDDSALYLCASRRTGVGRTQYFGPGTRLTVL.

Points on this clonotype: A much larger clone sits a single nucleotide away, making a read error possible. The genes are TRBV3-1 and TRBJ2-3; perhaps TRBD2 as D (6 bases). This CDR3 is 15 amino acids long. Germline V gene data show CDR1 as LGHDT and CDR2 as YNNKEL (reference sequence). The CDR3 spells CAGSRKRAYTDTQYF. CDR3 DNA: TGTGCCGGCAGCCGGAAGCGGGCCTACACAGATACGCAGTATTTT.

Ten or more counts support this clonotype. This chain connects TRBV12-3 or TRBV12-4 to TRBJ1-6, with 9 bases matching TRBD1. Unmatched junction bases numbered 7, after V lost 5 bases and J lost 11 bases. The CDR3 length is 14 residues. The CDR3 region is CASSDQTGGPPLHF. CDR3 in DNA: TGTGCCAGCAGTGACCAGACAGGGGGTCCACCCCTCCACTTT.

The sample holds a few counts of this clonotype. The V call is TRBV18, the J call TRBJ2-2, with TRBD2 identical over 8 bases. V gave up 2 bases and J gave up 3 bases; unmatched junction bases: 2. CDR3 length: 15 residues. Per the germline V gene, CDR1 is KGHSH and CDR2 is LQKENI. The CDR3 here is CASSPSGRDTGELFF. The CDR3 DNA follows: TGTGCCAGCTCACCAAGCGGGAGAGACACCGGGGAGCTGTTTTTT.

This clonotype was seen repeatedly, ten times or more. In DNA form, the CDR3 reads TGTGCCAGCAGTTACTATCGGGGGGGGACCGGGGAGCTGTTTTTT. As protein: CASSYYRGGTGELFF. The chain joins TRBV6-2 or TRBV6-3 to TRBJ2-2; 8 bases are shared with TRBD2. This CDR3 is built from 15 residues. Germline CDR1 and CDR2: MNHEY and SVGEGT. Trimming took 1 base from V and 5 from J; bases not matched to a gene: 3.

This clonotype was seen ten or more times. The J gene is TRBJ2-1, the V gene TRBV20-1; the match to TRBD2 covers 16 bases. Germline V CDR1 and CDR2: DFQATT, SNEGSKA (reference sequence). Trimming took 3 bases from V and 4 from J; bases not matched to a gene: 15. This CDR3 has 20 residues. CDR3 residues: CSASIRGTSGRGVAYNEQFF. CDR3 nucleotides: TGCAGTGCTAGCATTAGGGGGACTAGCGGGAGGGGGGTCGCGTACAATGAGCAGTTCTTC.

This clonotype showed up many times. This sequence joins TRBV19 and TRBJ2-5; TRBD1 matches 8 bases. V trimming: 3 bases; J trimming: 2 bases; junction bases outside the gene matches: 2. CDR1 is LNHDA and CDR2 is SQIVND in the germline V gene (reference sequence). This CDR3 comprises 14 residues. The CDR3 sequence is CASSINRGQETQYF. The CDR3 nucleotides read TGTGCCAGTAGTATCAACAGGGGGCAAGAGACCCAGTACTTC.

This clonotype was picked up many times. This chain links TRBV12-5 with TRBJ2-1; D unclear. The V gene lost 5 bases and the J gene lost 6 bases, with 8 bases spanning the gap. CDR3 size: 12 residues. Germline CDR1 and CDR2: LGHNT and FRNRAP. CDR3 loop: CASGQPPNEQFF. The CDR3 DNA reads TGTGCTAGTGGTCAACCCCCCAATGAGCAGTTCTTC.

This clonotype was counted ten times or more. The chain recombines TRBV20-1 with TRBJ1-3; possible D gene TRBD1, 6 bases. The germline V and J ends were trimmed by 6 bases and 2 bases, with 14 bases remaining between them. Germline CDR1 DFQATT, CDR2 SNEGSKA (reference sequence). The CDR3 consists of 14 residues. DNA of the CDR3: TGCAGTGCCCAAGCCACAGGGACTGGAAACACCATATATTTT. It codes for CSAQATGTGNTIYF.

This chain connects TRBV29-1 to TRBJ1-1; tentatively, D is TRBD1 (5 bases). The CDR3 totals 13 residues. Between the trimmed V and J ends, which lost 4 bases and 3 bases, there was a span of 12 bases. Germline CDR1 reads SQVTM; CDR2 reads ANQGSEA. The CDR3 DNA is TGCAGCGTTGGAGCAGGGTTGGACACTGAAGCTTTCTTT. Its translation is CSVGAGLDTEAFF.

In its sample, this clonotype was seen many times. The chain carries TRBV7-2 and TRBJ2-7; 7 bases line up with TRBD1. V shed 1 base and J 0 bases; nucleotides not matched to a gene: 3. The CDR3 is 15 residues long. Germline V gene data show CDR1 as SGHTA and CDR2 as FQGNSA. This CDR3 is CASSLDKGASYEQYF. The CDR3, as DNA: TGTGCCAGCAGCTTAGACAAGGGGGCCTCCTACGAGCAGTACTTC.